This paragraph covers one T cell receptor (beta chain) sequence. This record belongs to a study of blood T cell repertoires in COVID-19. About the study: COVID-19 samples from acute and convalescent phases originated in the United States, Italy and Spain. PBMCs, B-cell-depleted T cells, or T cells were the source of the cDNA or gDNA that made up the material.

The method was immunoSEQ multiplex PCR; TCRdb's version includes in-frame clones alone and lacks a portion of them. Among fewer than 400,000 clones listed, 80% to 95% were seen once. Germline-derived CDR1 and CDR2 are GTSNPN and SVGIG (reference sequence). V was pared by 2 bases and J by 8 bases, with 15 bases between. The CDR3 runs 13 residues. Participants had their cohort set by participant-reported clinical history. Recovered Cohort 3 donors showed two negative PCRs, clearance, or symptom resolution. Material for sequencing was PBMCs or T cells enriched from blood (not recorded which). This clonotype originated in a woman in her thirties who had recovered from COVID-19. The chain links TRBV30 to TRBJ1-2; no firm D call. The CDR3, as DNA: TGTGCCTGGAGTTCGGGGTCTCTCGGCGGCTACACCTTC. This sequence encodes CAWSSGSLGGYTF.